This TCR beta chain was sequenced during a study of T-cell memory formation after mild COVID-19. Via MiXCR, TCRdb re-called the 5' RACE reads, giving one row per CDR3 protein. Here the sample spans about 40,000 distinct CDR3 sequences, about 6.1% being singletons. This clonotype was observed a handful of times. This clonotype was sampled from an adult who had mild COVID-19 (a few samples of this study predate the infection). Cell type and time point are not known. The sequencing input was PBMCs or a T cell subset sorted from them (not recorded which).

The CDR3 region has the DNA TGTGCCAGCAGACACGCACTAGCGGGGTTCGATGAGCAGTTCTTC. Residues: CASRHALAGFDEQFF. The chain combines TRBV6-2 or TRBV6-3 with TRBJ2-1; 10 nucleotides line up with TRBD2. V shed 6 bases and J 8 bases; nucleotides not matched to a gene: 10. The CDR3 sequence is 15 residues long. CDR1 is MNHEY and CDR2 is SVGEGT in the germline V gene.